This T cell receptor beta chain was retrieved from a study of T cell repertoires in cytomegalovirus infection. Study-wide results and limits: Cumulative frequency (of public TCR beta family members) identified carriers of CMV plus the relevant HLA.

This clonotype occurred many times. Its matching antigen is unknown. TCRdb ran MiXCR on the reads and lists one entry per CDR3 protein. The data contain around 100,000 distinct CDR3 sequences, roughly 31% of them singletons. This CDR3 has 19 residues. Germline assignment: CDR1 SGHTA and CDR2 FQGNSA. Trimming at V came to 5 bases and at J to 3 bases, leaving 18 bases not matched to a gene. V and J are TRBV7-2 and TRBJ2-3; TRBD2 matches at 9 bases. This specimen consisted of CD8+ T cells from cultured PBMCs, obtained from culture after CMV antigen stimulation. This sequence originates from a human donor in good health (CMV status not recorded). Some clones in this sample may be carry-over from other donors' samples. The CDR3 coding sequence is TGTGCCAGCAGCCCGCCGGGGGGGCTAGCGGGGTTGAAGACAGATACGCAGTATTTT. It specifies CASSPPGGLAGLKTDTQYF.